This TCR beta chain originates from a study of technical replicates of blood from several donors. CDR3 length: 14 amino acids. CDR1 is SEHNR and CDR2 is FQNEAQ in the germline V gene (reference sequence). With 5 bases removed from V and 0 bases from J, the gap between germline ends came to 9 bases. Sequencing was performed with immunoSEQ multiplex PCR; in TCRdb, only in-frame clones are kept and a portion is missing. The repertoire consists of around 92,000 clones, with roughly 95% occurring once and the leading ten covering 0.2% to 0.25%. The count of this clone is one. V is TRBV7-9 and J is TRBJ2-3; perhaps TRBD1 as D (5 bases). Sequencing was performed on T cells isolated from PBMCs. The TCR comes from a human donor in good health. CDR3 residues: CASSRQQSTDTQYF. The CDR3 nucleotides read TGTGCCAGCAGCAGACAGCAAAGCACAGATACGCAGTATTTT.